Listed below are T cell receptor beta chains from one sample, sequenced in a study of PD-L1 blockade in urothelial cancer. The protocol was immunoSEQ multiplex PCR, while the TCRdb copy is restricted to in-frame clones and leaves out a portion. Here the sample spans around 20,000 clones, 80% to 90% being singletons. The source was PBMCs, collected around atezolizumab (anti-PD-L1) treatment. These TCRs come from a man aged 45-60 years with urothelial cancer. Each CDR3 is given with its conserved first and last residue. Fields, in order: V gene, CDR3 protein.

>TRBV29-1
CSVGLPTSGGSWGGETQYF
>TRBV5-8
CASSLHRGRIGDEQYF
>TRBV5-1
CASSLAMGISDSEQYF
>TRBV5-1
CASSGVDQGFYEQYF
>TRBV29-1
CSASDRAAETQYF
>TRBV7-2
CASSPTDPHYNEQFF
>TRBV5-1
CASSLSSPYYDEQYF
>TRBV30
CAWSMGLTNTEAFF
>TRBV29-1
CSVTRTGDLTYEQYF
>TRBV5-1
CASSQTGVNTEAFF
>TRBV5-1
CASSPPGQGYGYTF
>TRBV18
CASSPAAEKLFF
>TRBV5-1
CASSPSTSGRGDTQYF
>TRBV15
CATTLGPGKETQYF
>TRBV28
CASTPSGMNTEAFF
>TRBV29-1
CSVGTGWETQYF
>TRBV11-2
CASSWGRGVPYEQYF
>TRBV6-5
CASSYSPGSGNTIYF
>TRBV27
CASSQNPGQGSGYTF
>TRBV28
CASSITGTGTYGYTF
>TRBV7-6
CASSRGTGYNSPLHF
>TRBV2
CASRPTGRNNSPLHF